These 15 T cell receptor beta chains originate from one sample sequenced in a study of spatial heterogeneity in lung cancer. TCRdb processed the 5' RACE reads anew with MiXCR; each CDR3 protein has one entry. The sample lists more than 9,000 distinct CDR3 sequences, over 6% occurring once. Regarding time point: sample taken at primary tumor resection. Overall study results and limits: Intratumoral expanded alpha and beta TCR counts were found to track tumor mutation counts.

These receptors' targets are unknown. Sequencing used lung tumor tissue, obtained at surgery. Every receptor here comes from a male donor with early-stage non-small cell lung cancer.

This clonotype was picked up many times. The library was prepared for alpha chains; this beta chain is a stray read, so its frequency means little. This chain connects TRBV6-5 to TRBJ2-1, with D possibly TRBD1 on 6 matching bases. This CDR3 spans 17 amino acids. Per germline, CDR1 MNHEY and CDR2 SVGAGI. Trimming pared 5 bases from V and 1 base from J, leaving 18 bases between. The CDR3 region has the DNA TGTGCCAGCAGTAAGTCACAGGGTAGGGGGTCCTACAATGAGCAGTTCTTC. It yields the protein CASSKSQGRGSYNEQFF.

This clonotype was observed many times. This beta chain is a stray sequence in a library constructed for alpha chains; its clone size is not meaningful. The CDR3 is CASSLATAGQLNTEAFF. Here the CDR3 DNA reads TGCGCCAGCAGCTTGGCCACGGCGGGACAGCTGAACACTGAAGCTTTCTTT. The chain combines TRBV5-1 with TRBJ1-1; 7 bases are a match to TRBD1. Germline V gene lookup returns CDR1 SGHRS and CDR2 YFSETQ. This CDR3 is 17 amino acids long. The V and J ends lost 0 bases and 0 bases, in that order; junction bases with no gene match: 8.

In this sample, this clonotype turned up many times. The library was designed around alpha chains, so this beta chain is a stray read whose abundance carries little weight. The chain uses TRBV2 and TRBJ1-4, with D maybe TRBD1 (5 bases). Per the germline V gene, CDR1 is SNHLY and CDR2 is FYNNEI. CDR3 size: 14 residues. The germline V and J ends were trimmed by 6 bases and 5 bases, with 13 bases remaining between them. The CDR3 DNA sequence: TGTGCCAGCAGCGGAGGGACGAGGAATGAAAAACTGTTTTTT. Encoded protein: CASSGGTRNEKLFF.

This clonotype was detected many times. In a library made to pick up alpha chains, this beta chain is a stray read with a size that means little. This chain joins TRBV12-3 or TRBV12-4 and TRBJ2-3, with 7 positions matching TRBD2. Trimming removed 6 bases from V and 4 bases from J; junction bases left unmatched: 4. The CDR3 totals 13 residues. CDR3 nucleotides: TGTGCCAGCAGGACTAGCCGTGCAGATACGCAGTATTTT. As protein: CASRTSRADTQYF.

This clonotype was seen at least ten times. For a library built for alpha chains, this beta chain is a stray read; little rests on its size. V gene TRBV18 combines with J gene TRBJ2-7; possibly TRBD1 for D (6 bases). V was shortened by 6 bases and J by 0 bases, with 9 bases between the two germline ends. Germline V gene sequence: CDR1 KGHSH, CDR2 LQKENI. The CDR3 has 13 amino acids. As DNA, the CDR3 is TGTGCCAGCTCGACAGGCAACTCCTACGAGCAGTACTTC. Translated: CASSTGNSYEQYF. The full variable domain, in which reference TRBV18 and TRBJ2-7 provide the parts outside the CDR3, is NAGVMQNPRHLVRRRGQEARLRCSPMKGHSHVYWYRQLPEEGLKFMVYLQKENIIDESGMPKERFSAEFPKEGPSILRIQQVVRGDSAAYFCASSTGNSYEQYFGPGTRLTVT.

This clonotype has at least ten counts. This beta chain appears as a stray read in a library generated for alpha chains; its size is not informative. The chain couples TRBV4-1 to TRBJ2-7; 9 positions agree with TRBD1. The germline V gene encodes CDR1 MGHRA and CDR2 YSYEKL. Trimming removed 5 bases from V and 3 bases from J; junction bases left unmatched: 2. The CDR3 loop spans 13 amino acids. The CDR3 spells CASSKGQGYEQYF. Written as DNA, the CDR3 is TGCGCCAGCAGCAAGGGACAGGGCTACGAGCAGTACTTC.

Ten or more counts support this clonotype. The library was designed around alpha chains, so this beta chain is a stray read whose abundance carries little weight. The genes are TRBV2 and TRBJ1-3; D remains ambiguous. Germline assignment: CDR1 SNHLY and CDR2 FYNNEI. The V gene lost 5 bases and the J gene lost 1 base, with 12 bases spanning the gap. The CDR3 extends over 15 amino acids. The CDR3 loop is CASSRAPTSGNTIYF. CDR3 nucleotides: TGTGCCAGCAGTCGGGCCCCAACATCTGGAAACACCATATATTTT. Supplemented by reference TRBV2 and TRBJ1-3, the full variable domain reads EPEVTQTPSHQVTQMGQEVILRCVPISNHLYFYWYRQILGQKVEFLVSFYNNEISEKSEIFDDQFSVERPDGSNFTLKIRSTKLEDSAMYFCASSRAPTSGNTIYFGEGSWLTVV.

This clonotype appeared many times. The library was prepared for alpha chains; this beta chain is a stray read, so its frequency means little. The rearrangement uses TRBV6-6 and TRBJ2-7; 15 bases map to TRBD2. Unmatched junction bases numbered 3, after V lost 3 bases and J lost 3 bases. This CDR3 comprises 16 residues. Germline loops: CDR1 MNHNY, CDR2 SVGAGI (reference sequence). The CDR3 coding sequence is TGTGCCAGCAGTTATGGGACTAGCGGGAGGCGCTACGAGCAGTACTTC. Translation gives CASSYGTSGRRYEQYF.

A word on this clonotype: Because the library targeted alpha chains, this beta chain is an off-target read whose size means little. The V call is TRBV5-1, the J call TRBJ2-5; D is uncertain. Germline V lookup: CDR1 SGHRS, CDR2 YFSETQ. The CDR3 runs 15 residues. V lost 0 bases and J 5 bases, leaving 14 bases between the germline ends. CDR3 in DNA: TGCGCCAGCAGCTTGGTGGGCGGTTCTGTGGAGACCCAGTACTTC. This encodes CASSLVGGSVETQYF.

Many counts were recorded for this clonotype. Being off target in a library aimed at alpha chains, this beta chain has a size of little meaning. This chain connects TRBV30 to TRBJ2-3; 7 nucleotides match TRBD2. Trimming took 0 bases from V and 6 from J; bases not matched to a gene: 3. Germline V CDR1 and CDR2: GTSNPN, SVGIG (reference sequence). The CDR3 spans 13 residues. DNA for the CDR3: TGTGCCTGGAGTGTAAACGGGAGGGATACGCAGTATTTT. Translated, it gives CAWSVNGRDTQYF.

As to this clonotype: This beta chain slipped into a library made for alpha chains as a stray read, so its size is not meaningful. The chain carries TRBV10-2 and TRBJ2-2; D possibly matches TRBD1 or TRBD2 (5 bases each). Germline lookup yields CDR1 WSHSY and CDR2 SAAADI. Trimming stripped 5 bases from V and 4 bases from J, with 11 bases between. The CDR3 extends over 14 amino acids. The DNA for the CDR3 is TGCGCCAGCAGTTCCGGGACGGGCACCGGGGAGCTGTTTTTT. Translation gives CASSSGTGTGELFF.

There are many counts of this clonotype. Found in a library prepared for alpha chains, this beta chain is an off-target read, and its abundance has little meaning. The rearrangement joins TRBV12-3 or TRBV12-4 to TRBJ2-7; 7 positions agree with TRBD1. The ends lost 5 bases at V and 2 bases at J; junction bases unmatched: 9. CDR3 length: 15 amino acids. The CDR3 sequence: CASSNDPGQPYEQYF. The CDR3 nucleotides are TGTGCCAGCAGTAATGATCCGGGACAGCCCTACGAGCAGTACTTC.

This clonotype was observed a few times. This beta chain represents an off-target read in a library built for alpha chains; its size is of limited meaning. The chain links TRBV20-1 to TRBJ2-1; D unresolved. V shed 6 bases and J shed 0 bases, with 15 bases lying between them. Germline CDR1 is DFQATT and CDR2 is SNEGSKA (reference sequence). The CDR3 loop spans 15 amino acids. CDR3 sequence (DNA): TGCAGTGCACGTCCCCTCTTAAGCTCCTACAATGAGCAGTTCTTC. Translating it yields CSARPLLSSYNEQFF.

This clonotype was detected many times. The library was prepared for alpha chains; this beta chain is a stray read, so its frequency means little. The chain carries TRBV20-1 and TRBJ1-1; D unclear. Trimming removed 1 base from V and 0 bases from J, with 12 bases in between. This CDR3 region has 15 residues. Germline V gene data show CDR1 as DFQATT and CDR2 as SNEGSKA (reference sequence). CDR3 bases: TGCAGTGCTAGAGGGAATGCAGATATGAACACTGAAGCTTTCTTT. Protein product: CSARGNADMNTEAFF.

In this sample, this clonotype is medium-sized. The library was prepared for alpha chains; this beta chain is a stray read, so its frequency means little. The chain is built from TRBV20-1 and TRBJ1-1, with 8 bases identical to TRBD1. CDR1 is DFQATT, CDR2 SNEGSKA, per germline (reference sequence). J lost 6 bases, V lost 6 bases, and 3 bases had no gene match. This CDR3 has 11 residues. The DNA of the CDR3 is TGCAGTGCAAAGACAGGGGCTGAAGCTTTCTTT. This translates into CSAKTGAEAFF.